This T cell receptor (beta chain) was observed in a study of OX40 agonist ivuxolimab in advanced cancers. Autoimmune disease history or systemic immunosuppression meant exclusion. Peripheral blood came from all dose cohorts at three timepoints. V shed 4 bases, J shed 7 bases, and the junction held 4 bases outside the gene matches. This CDR3 spans 14 amino acids. Germline V CDR1 and CDR2: SGHRS, YFSETQ. Generated by immunoSEQ multiplex PCR, the TCRdb table keeps only in-frame clones and is missing some. The repertoire has about 93,000 clones, about 90% of them found once; the top ten carry roughly 0.5%.

The TCR comes from an adult with an advanced solid tumor such as melanoma, head and neck, liver or kidney cancer. Sequencing used CD4+ or CD8+ T cells sorted from blood, obtained in a trial of the OX40 agonist ivuxolimab. This chain connects TRBV5-1 to TRBJ1-6; 8 positions agree with TRBD1. The chain's CDR3 is CASSPRTGNSPLHF. The CDR3 DNA is TGCGCCAGCAGCCCCCGGACAGGGAATTCACCCCTCCACTTT.